This T cell receptor beta chain was captured in a study of human versus mouse CDR3 diversity and MHC coevolution. Data came from immunoSEQ multiplex PCR; TCRdb stores just in-frame clones and leaves some out. The sample contains roughly 86,000 clones, 93% of which appear only once. Naive CD4 T cells, CD45RO-negative and CD62L-positive, were flow-sorted from PBMCs. Comment on this clone: Its matching antigen is unknown.

CDR1 and CDR2 (germline): KGHSH, LQKENI. The CDR3 is made up of 14 amino acids. Findings and caveats of the study: Human CDR3s averaged more deletions and insertions than mouse CDR3s. The lowest clonal inequality scores came from two of three human donors.

Sequenced: naive CD4+ T cells from blood. Stated subset: CD45RO-negative CD62L-positive naive CD4 T cells. This sequence joins TRBV18 and TRBJ2-5, with TRBD1 matching 9 bases. The J call is uncertain, as TRBJ2-7 better fits the DNA end. The clonotype comes from a person aged 25 to 75 in good health. The CDR3 bases are TGTGCCAGCTCACCACCGTGGGACAGGGACGAGCAGTACTTC. It yields the protein CASSPPWDRDEQYF.